This T cell receptor (beta chain) came from a study of long-term antiretroviral therapy in people with HIV. Findings and caveats of the study: Against controls, HIV repertoires showed narrower ranges of CDR3 length.

Concerning this clone: Its antigen is unknown.

With survey level as its setting, the immunoSEQ assay was v3.0. Assay: immunoSEQ multiplex PCR; the TCRdb copy retains only in-frame clones and omits some. Found here are roughly 20,000 clones, 65% to 80% of them singletons; the top ten hold about 8.4%. CDR3 length: 13 amino acids. J was trimmed by 4 bases and V by 1 base; bases with no gene match: 1. In germline, CDR1 is GTSNPN, CDR2 SVGIG (reference sequence). The gene calls are TRBV30 and TRBJ2-1, with 7 bases identical to TRBD1. The input for sequencing was unsorted PBMCs, taken 4.1 years after starting antiretroviral therapy. The receptor's source is a woman between 35 and 50 years old with HIV. This CDR3 is CAWSGQGYNEQFF. The CDR3 DNA reads TGTGCCTGGAGTGGACAGGGTTACAATGAGCAGTTCTTC.